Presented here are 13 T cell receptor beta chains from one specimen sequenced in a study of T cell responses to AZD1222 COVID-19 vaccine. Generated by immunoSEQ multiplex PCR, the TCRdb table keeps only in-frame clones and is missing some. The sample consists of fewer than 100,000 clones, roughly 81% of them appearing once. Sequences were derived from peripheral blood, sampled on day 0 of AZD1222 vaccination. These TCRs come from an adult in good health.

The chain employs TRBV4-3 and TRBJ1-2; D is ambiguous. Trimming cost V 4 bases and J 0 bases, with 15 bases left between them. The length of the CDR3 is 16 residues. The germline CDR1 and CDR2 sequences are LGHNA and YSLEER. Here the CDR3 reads CASSLQPQVANYGYTF. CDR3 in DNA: TGCGCCAGCAGCCTACAACCTCAGGTTGCTAACTATGGCTACACCTTC.

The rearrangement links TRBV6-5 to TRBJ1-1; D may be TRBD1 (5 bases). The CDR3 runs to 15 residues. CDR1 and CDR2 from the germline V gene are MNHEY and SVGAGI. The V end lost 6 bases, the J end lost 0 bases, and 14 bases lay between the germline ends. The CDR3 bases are TGTGCCAGCAGGCGGGGGGTACCCATGAACACTGAAGCTTTCTTT. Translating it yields CASRRGVPMNTEAFF.

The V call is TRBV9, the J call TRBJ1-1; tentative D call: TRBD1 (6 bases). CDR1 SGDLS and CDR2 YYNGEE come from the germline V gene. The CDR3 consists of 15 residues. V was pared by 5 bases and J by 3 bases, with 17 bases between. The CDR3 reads CASSRTDRLYTEAFF. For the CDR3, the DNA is TGTGCCAGCAGTCGAACCGACAGGTTATACACTGAAGCTTTCTTT.

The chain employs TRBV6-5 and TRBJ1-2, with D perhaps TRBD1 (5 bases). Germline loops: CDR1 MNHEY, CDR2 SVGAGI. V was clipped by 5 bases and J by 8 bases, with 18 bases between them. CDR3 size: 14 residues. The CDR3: CASSIFGQGRGYTF. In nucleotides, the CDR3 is TGTGCCAGCAGTATTTTCGGACAAGGAAGGGGCTACACCTTC.

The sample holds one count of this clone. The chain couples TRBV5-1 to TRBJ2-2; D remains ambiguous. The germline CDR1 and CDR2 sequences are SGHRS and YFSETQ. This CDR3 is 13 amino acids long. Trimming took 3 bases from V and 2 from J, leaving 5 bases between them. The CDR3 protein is CASSSYNTGELFF. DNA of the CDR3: TGCGCCAGCAGCTCTTATAACACCGGGGAGCTGTTTTTT.

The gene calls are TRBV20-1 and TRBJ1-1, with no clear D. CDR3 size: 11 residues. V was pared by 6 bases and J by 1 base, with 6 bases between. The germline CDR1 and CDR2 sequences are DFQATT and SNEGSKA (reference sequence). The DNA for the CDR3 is TGCAGTGCAAAGGGGAACACTGAAGCTTTCTTT. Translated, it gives CSAKGNTEAFF.

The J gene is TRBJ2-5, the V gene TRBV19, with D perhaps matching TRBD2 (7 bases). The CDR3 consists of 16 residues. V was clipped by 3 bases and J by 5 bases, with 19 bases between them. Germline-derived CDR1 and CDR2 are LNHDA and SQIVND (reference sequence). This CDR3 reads CASSMGGGGEAETQYF. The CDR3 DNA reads TGTGCCAGTAGTATGGGAGGGGGAGGCGAGGCGGAGACCCAGTACTTC.

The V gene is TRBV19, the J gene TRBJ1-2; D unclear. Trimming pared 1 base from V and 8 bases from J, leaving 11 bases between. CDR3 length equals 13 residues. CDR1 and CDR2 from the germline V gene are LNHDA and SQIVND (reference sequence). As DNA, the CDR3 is TGTGCCAGTAGTATAGTTCATGTCTCGGGCTACACCTTC. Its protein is CASSIVHVSGYTF.

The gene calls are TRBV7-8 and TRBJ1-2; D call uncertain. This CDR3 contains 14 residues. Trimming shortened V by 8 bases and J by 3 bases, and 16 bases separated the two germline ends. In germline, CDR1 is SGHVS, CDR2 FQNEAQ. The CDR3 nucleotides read TGTGCCAGCGCGGAAGGTACTTTGGACTATGGCTACACCTTC. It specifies CASAEGTLDYGYTF.

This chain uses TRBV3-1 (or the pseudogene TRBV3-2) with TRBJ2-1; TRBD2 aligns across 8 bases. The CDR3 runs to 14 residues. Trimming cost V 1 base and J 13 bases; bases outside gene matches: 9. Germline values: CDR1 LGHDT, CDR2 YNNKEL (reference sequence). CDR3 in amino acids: CASSQAPAGDLQFF. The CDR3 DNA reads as TGTGCCAGCAGCCAAGCCCCAGCGGGGGACCTTCAGTTCTTC.

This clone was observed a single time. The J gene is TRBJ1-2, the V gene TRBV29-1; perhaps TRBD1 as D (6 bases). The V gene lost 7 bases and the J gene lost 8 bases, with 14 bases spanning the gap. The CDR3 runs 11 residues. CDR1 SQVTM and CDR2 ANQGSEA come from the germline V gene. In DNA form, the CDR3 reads TGCAGCGGGACAGTGAACTTCGGCTACACCTTC. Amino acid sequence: CSGTVNFGYTF.

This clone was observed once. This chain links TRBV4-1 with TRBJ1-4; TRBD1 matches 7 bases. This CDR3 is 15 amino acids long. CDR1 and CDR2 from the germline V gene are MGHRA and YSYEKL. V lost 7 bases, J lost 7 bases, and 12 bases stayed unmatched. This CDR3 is CASKTGTDDFEKLFF. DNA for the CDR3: TGCGCCAGCAAGACCGGGACAGATGATTTTGAAAAACTGTTTTTT.

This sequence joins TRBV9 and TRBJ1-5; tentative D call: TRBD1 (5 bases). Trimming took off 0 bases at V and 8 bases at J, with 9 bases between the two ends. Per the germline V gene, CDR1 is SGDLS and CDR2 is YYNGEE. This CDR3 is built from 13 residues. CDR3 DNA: TGTGCCAGCAGCGTAGGGGGGACGGAGCCCCAGCATTTT. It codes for CASSVGGTEPQHF.